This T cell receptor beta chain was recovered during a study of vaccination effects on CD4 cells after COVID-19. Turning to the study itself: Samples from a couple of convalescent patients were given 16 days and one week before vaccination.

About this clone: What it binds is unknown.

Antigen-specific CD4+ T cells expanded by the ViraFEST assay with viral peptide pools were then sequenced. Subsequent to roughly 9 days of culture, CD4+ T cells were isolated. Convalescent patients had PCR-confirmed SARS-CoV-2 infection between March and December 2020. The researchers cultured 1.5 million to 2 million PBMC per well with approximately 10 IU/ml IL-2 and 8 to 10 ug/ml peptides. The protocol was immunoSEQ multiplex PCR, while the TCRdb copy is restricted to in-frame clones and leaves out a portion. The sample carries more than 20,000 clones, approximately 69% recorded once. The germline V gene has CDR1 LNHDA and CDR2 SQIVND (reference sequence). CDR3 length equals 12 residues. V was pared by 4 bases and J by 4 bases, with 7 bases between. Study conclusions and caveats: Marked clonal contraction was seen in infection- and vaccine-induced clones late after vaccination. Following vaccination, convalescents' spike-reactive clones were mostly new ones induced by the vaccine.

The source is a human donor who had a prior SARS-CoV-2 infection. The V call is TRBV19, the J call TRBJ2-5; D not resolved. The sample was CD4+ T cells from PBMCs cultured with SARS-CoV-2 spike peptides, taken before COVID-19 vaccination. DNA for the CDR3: TGTGCCAGTAGTACCAAAGGAGAGACCCAGTACTTC. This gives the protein CASSTKGETQYF.